A selection of T cell receptor beta chains follows, all from one sample in a study of T cell responses to AZD1222 COVID-19 vaccine. Assay used: immunoSEQ multiplex PCR; TCRdb lists only in-frame clones, some missing. The sample has tens of thousands of clones, about nine tenths seen once. The material sequenced was peripheral blood, taken on day 0 of AZD1222 vaccination. The origin of the receptors is an adult in good health. The CDR3 runs from the conserved cysteine through the conserved F or W. The D gene is left open where the match is weak. Part of the rows lack a size; the others show once, few, many or a class for expanded clones.

size: .; V: TRBV28; D: TRBD1; J: TRBJ1-2; length: 15; CDR3: CASSLWTDRAYGYTF; DNA: TGTGCCAGCAGTTTATGGACTGACAGGGCCTATGGCTACACCTTC
size: .; V: TRBV28; D: .; J: TRBJ2-7; length: 14; CDR3: CASSPSGAHYEQYF; DNA: TGTGCCAGCAGTCCGAGTGGGGCACACTACGAGCAGTACTTC
size: .; V: TRBV2; D: .; J: TRBJ2-1; length: 12; CDR3: CASDQERDEQFF; DNA: TGTGCCAGCGACCAAGAGCGGGATGAGCAGTTCTTC
size: .; V: TRBV11-3; D: TRBD2; J: TRBJ2-3; length: 15; CDR3: CASSTSGRDTDTQYF; DNA: TGTGCCAGCAGCACGAGCGGGAGGGACACAGATACGCAGTATTTT
size: .; V: TRBV7-9; D: .; J: TRBJ2-1; length: 15; CDR3: CASSLTGIGTDEQFF; DNA: TGTGCCAGCAGCTTAACCGGGATAGGGACCGATGAGCAGTTCTTC
size: .; V: TRBV3-1/TRBV3-2; D: TRBD2; J: TRBJ2-1; length: 15; CDR3: CASSPLAGEGSEQFF; DNA: TGTGCCAGCAGCCCACTAGCGGGAGAGGGGAGTGAGCAGTTCTTC
size: once; V: TRBV18; D: TRBD1; J: TRBJ2-5; length: 13; CDR3: CASSRDSQETQYF; DNA: TGTGCCAGCTCACGGGACAGTCAAGAGACCCAGTACTTC
size: .; V: TRBV4-1; D: .; J: TRBJ1-2; length: 16; CDR3: CASSHPNPTENYGYTF; DNA: TGCGCCAGCAGCCACCCTAACCCCACAGAGAACTATGGCTACACCTTC
size: few; V: TRBV7-2; D: .; J: TRBJ1-2; length: 15; CDR3: CASSLVGLGNYGYTF; DNA: TGTGCCAGCAGCTTAGTCGGGCTCGGGAACTATGGCTACACCTTC
size: .; V: TRBV5-6; D: .; J: TRBJ1-2; length: 14; CDR3: CASSLRGAAPGYTF; DNA: TGTGCCAGCAGCTTACGGGGTGCAGCCCCGGGCTACACCTTC
size: .; V: TRBV4-1; D: .; J: TRBJ2-3; length: 15; CDR3: CASSPRRQYTDTQYF; DNA: TGCGCCAGCAGCCCCCGGAGACAATACACAGATACGCAGTATTTT
size: once; V: TRBV7-9; D: .; J: TRBJ1-4; length: 16; CDR3: CASSAQGRPQEEKLFF; DNA: TGTGCCAGCAGCGCGCAGGGGCGGCCCCAGGAGGAAAAACTGTTTTTT
size: once; V: TRBV7-9; D: .; J: TRBJ2-5; length: 13; CDR3: CASSLAGTGHRNF; DNA: TGTGCCAGCAGCTTAGCGGGAACGGGACATCGTAACTTC
size: .; V: TRBV6-1; D: TRBD2; J: TRBJ2-1; length: 16; CDR3: CASSVTSGAGDNEQFF; DNA: TGTGCCAGCAGTGTTACTAGCGGGGCGGGGGACAATGAGCAGTTCTTC
size: .; V: TRBV18; D: TRBD2; J: TRBJ2-2; length: 17; CDR3: CASSPGLAGALTGELFF; DNA: TGTGCCAGCTCACCGGGACTAGCGGGAGCCTTAACCGGGGAGCTGTTTTTT
size: .; V: TRBV5-5; D: .; J: TRBJ1-6; length: 14; CDR3: CASSLTGNNSPLHF; DNA: TGTGCCAGCAGCTTGACTGGGAATAATTCACCCCTCCACTTT
size: .; V: TRBV4-1; D: .; J: TRBJ1-6; length: 17; CDR3: CASSQDPGGAYNSPLHF; DNA: TGCGCCAGCAGCCAAGACCCGGGGGGTGCCTATAATTCACCCCTCCACTTT
size: .; V: TRBV30; D: .; J: TRBJ1-3; length: 11; CDR3: CAWSGGNTIYF; DNA: TGTGCCTGGAGTGGAGGAAACACCATATATTTT
size: few; V: TRBV10-1; D: .; J: TRBJ2-7; length: 14; CDR3: CASSEYREGNEQYF; DNA: TGCGCCAGCAGTGAATACAGGGAAGGCAACGAGCAGTACTTC
size: .; V: TRBV5-1; D: TRBD2; J: TRBJ2-1; length: 15; CDR3: CASSDGSGVEYEQFF; DNA: TGCGCCAGCAGCGATGGGAGCGGGGTTGAGTATGAGCAGTTCTTC
size: .; V: TRBV4-1; D: TRBD1; J: TRBJ1-6; length: 15; CDR3: CASSQDLDRGSPLHF; DNA: TGCGCCAGCAGCCAAGATTTAGACAGGGGGTCACCCCTCCACTTT
size: .; V: TRBV5-1; D: TRBD1; J: TRBJ1-1; length: 15; CDR3: CASSLWGQGALEAFF; DNA: TGCGCCAGCAGCTTGTGGGGACAGGGGGCTTTAGAAGCTTTCTTT
size: few; V: TRBV23-1; D: .; J: TRBJ2-7; length: 18; CDR3: CASSQPECAGTLAYEQYF; DNA: TGCGCCAGCAGTCAACCGGAGTGTGCCGGGACGCTGGCCTACGAGCAGTACTTC
size: .; V: TRBV3-1/TRBV3-2; D: .; J: TRBJ1-6; length: 16; CDR3: CASSQDLISYNSPLHF; DNA: TGTGCCAGCAGCCAAGACCTTATTTCCTATAATTCACCCCTCCACTTT
size: once; V: TRBV6-4; D: .; J: TRBJ1-1; length: 15; CDR3: CASRPRDGGNTEAFF; DNA: TGTGCCAGCAGACCTCGGGACGGGGGGAACACTGAAGCTTTCTTT
size: .; V: TRBV2; D: TRBD1; J: TRBJ1-2; length: 14; CDR3: CASRDRVTNYGYTF; DNA: TGTGCCAGCAGGGACAGGGTAACTAACTATGGCTACACCTTC
size: .; V: TRBV2; D: .; J: TRBJ2-7; length: 10; CDR3: CASSGWEQYF; DNA: TGTGCCAGCAGTGGGTGGGAGCAGTACTTC
size: .; V: TRBV5-1; D: .; J: TRBJ1-5; length: 14; CDR3: CASSLEGVNQPQHF; DNA: TGCGCCAGCAGCTTGGAGGGGGTAAATCAGCCCCAGCATTTT
size: .; V: TRBV28; D: .; J: TRBJ1-3; length: 14; CDR3: CASRSPSSGNTIYF; DNA: TGTGCCAGCCGGAGCCCGAGCTCTGGAAACACCATATATTTT
size: .; V: TRBV29-1; D: TRBD1; J: TRBJ1-5; length: 15; CDR3: CSASGTGGGNQPQHF; DNA: TGCAGCGCCTCCGGGACAGGGGGCGGCAATCAGCCCCAGCATTTT
size: .; V: TRBV30; D: TRBD1; J: TRBJ1-2; length: 12; CDR3: CAWSQGQGGYTF; DNA: TGTGCCTGGAGCCAGGGACAGGGGGGCTACACCTTC
size: few; V: TRBV7-2; D: .; J: TRBJ1-3; length: 14; CDR3: CASSLDRAGNTIYF; DNA: TGTGCCAGCAGCTTAGACAGGGCTGGAAACACCATATATTTT
size: .; V: TRBV6-6; D: TRBD2; J: TRBJ2-1; length: 13; CDR3: CASRASGRDEQFF; DNA: TGTGCCAGCAGGGCTAGCGGGAGAGATGAGCAGTTCTTC
size: .; V: TRBV4-1; D: .; J: TRBJ1-2; length: 15; CDR3: CASSQALGKGKGYTF; DNA: TGCGCCAGCAGCCAAGCCCTGGGGAAAGGAAAAGGCTACACCTTC
size: .; V: TRBV21-1; D: .; J: TRBJ1-2; length: 17; CDR3: CASSKGPGQGAPYGYTF; DNA: TGTGCCAGCAGCAAGGGCCCGGGACAGGGGGCTCCCTATGGCTACACCTTC
size: .; V: TRBV5-1; D: .; J: TRBJ2-2; length: 14; CDR3: CASSLGQTTGELFF; DNA: TGCGCCAGCAGCTTGGGGCAGACTACCGGGGAGCTGTTTTTT
size: once; V: TRBV14; D: TRBD2; J: TRBJ2-1; length: 16; CDR3: CASSQRLAGRFNEQFF; DNA: TGTGCCAGCAGCCAGAGGCTAGCGGGGCGCTTCAATGAGCAGTTCTTC
size: .; V: TRBV2; D: .; J: TRBJ1-6; length: 14; CDR3: CASSNRERNSPLHF; DNA: TGTGCCAGCAGTAACCGGGAGAGGAATTCACCCCTCCACTTT
size: .; V: TRBV11-3; D: .; J: TRBJ1-1; length: 13; CDR3: CASSAQQRTEAFF; DNA: TGTGCCAGCAGCGCGCAGCAAAGAACTGAAGCTTTCTTT
size: .; V: TRBV4-1; D: .; J: TRBJ1-5; length: 13; CDR3: CASSQVFWEPQHF; DNA: TGCGCCAGCAGCCAAGTTTTTTGGGAGCCCCAGCATTTT
size: once; V: TRBV14; D: .; J: TRBJ1-4; length: 16; CDR3: CASSQEARATNEKLFF; DNA: TGTGCCAGCAGCCAAGAGGCCCGTGCAACTAATGAAAAACTGTTTTTT
size: .; V: TRBV3-1/TRBV3-2; D: .; J: TRBJ2-1; length: 12; CDR3: CASSQDDFGWFF; DNA: TGTGCCAGCAGCCAAGATGACTTCGGTTGGTTCTTC